In its sample, the clone carrying this TCR beta chain was seen a few times. The antigen is undetermined. The PCR used 60 Vbeta and 13 Jbeta primers. The repertoire was sequenced with immunoSEQ multiplex PCR; TCRdb's copy has only in-frame clones and lacks some. This sample has about 79,000 clones, with less than 80% found just once. These data are taken from a study of cytomegalovirus exposure and HLA in healthy donors. Broader study findings: A later analysis reportedly found fewer N-insertions in an Asian-associated ancestry cluster than the roughly 670-donor mean. CMV serostatus was the sole immune exposure data available.

Material: PBMCs. The TCR sequence derives from a woman in her fifties or sixties in good health and CMV-seropositive.

The CDR3 spells CASTTRGGNTGELFF. The CDR3 nucleotides read TGTGCCAGTACGACAAGGGGCGGGAACACCGGGGAGCTGTTTTTT. The chain joins TRBV19 to TRBJ2-2; maybe TRBD1 (5 bases). Trimming took 7 bases from V and 1 from J, leaving 13 bases between them. Germline values: CDR1 LNHDA, CDR2 SQIVND (reference sequence). The CDR3 has 15 residues.